This T cell receptor (beta chain) was found in a study of shared clonotypes between healthy human individuals. Background on the study: Ranging from 18 to 49 in age, donors were a couple of women and a few men. Whole-study results and caveats: When naive CD4 clonotypes were compared across a handful of donors, about 4.8% were shared.

Sorted subsets were amplified in replicate PCRs using 200 to 250 ng DNA, approximately 30,000 T cell genomes. The table came from immunoSEQ multiplex PCR; TCRdb's copy has only in-frame clones and leaves some out. Of fewer than 350,000 clones listed, around 90% were seen once; the top ten hold 15% to 20%. Worth noting for this clone: The antigen is undetermined.

The CDR3 runs 15 residues. Trimming pared 2 bases from V and 0 bases from J, leaving 8 bases between. CDR1 is SGHDN and CDR2 is FVKESK in the germline V gene. CD8 memory was a combination of CD45RO+ cells and CCR7-negative CD45RA+ TemRA cells. This clonotype was obtained from a man aged 18-30 years in good health. The V and J genes are TRBV14 and TRBJ2-1; no clear D gene. The specimen was memory CD8+ T cells sorted from blood. The subset here: CD45RO+ cells pooled with CCR7-negative TemRA cells. The CDR3 DNA is TGTGCCAGCAGCCAAAGGGTTACCTCCTACAATGAGCAGTTCTTC. Its protein product is CASSQRVTSYNEQFF.